These 18 T cell receptor beta chains were all obtained from the same sample, sequenced in a study of blood T cell repertoires in COVID-19 (dated by TCRdb to 2020 to 2021). The library was obtained by the immunoSEQ multiplex PCR assay. What TCRdb holds here is the immuneACCESS table cut down to in-frame rearrangements. Part of the clones is not present; checked against another copy, under half of the missing clones reflect an unresolved V gene, and the others are unexplained. Recorded for this sample are some 160,000 clones; almost 80% of them occurred a single time. Roughly 8.6% of the sample comes from the top ten. Sequencing was done on a sample of peripheral blood. The receptors here all came from a man aged 50 or older with active or convalescent COVID-19.

This sequence joins TRBV7-7 and TRBJ1-2; maybe TRBD1 (6 bases). This CDR3 is built from 15 residues. The germline V gene encodes CDR1 SSHAT and CDR2 FNYEAQ (reference sequence). Trimming removed 2 bases at V and 6 bases at J, with 16 bases between. CDR3: CASSLPRTEGDGYTF. CDR3 nucleotides: TGTGCCAGCAGCTTACCCCGGACAGAGGGCGATGGCTACACCTTC.

The chain uses TRBV28 and TRBJ1-3; D remains ambiguous. Germline values: CDR1 MDHEN, CDR2 SYDVKM. CDR3 length: 14 amino acids. The germline V and J ends were trimmed by 5 bases and 4 bases, with 12 bases remaining between them. CDR3 sequence (DNA): TGTGCCAGCAGTACACGGGGTCCCGGAAACACCATATATTTT. Its translation: CASSTRGPGNTIYF.

This rearrangement joins TRBV3-1 (or the pseudogene TRBV3-2) to TRBJ1-2, with D maybe TRBD1 (5 bases). The germline CDR1 and CDR2 sequences are LGHDT and YNNKEL (reference sequence). The V end lost 4 bases, the J end lost 0 bases, and 18 bases lay between the germline ends. The CDR3 has 17 amino acids. In nucleotides, the CDR3 is TGTGCCAGCAGCCGCCACCGAACGGGGGTTTCTAACTATGGCTACACCTTC. Translation gives CASSRHRTGVSNYGYTF.

The V gene is TRBV7-9, the J gene TRBJ2-1, with a weak D call TRBD2 (7 bases). The V gene's germline CDR1 is SEHNR and CDR2 FQNEAQ (reference sequence). The CDR3 totals 15 residues. The V gene lost 5 bases and the J gene lost 9 bases, with 20 bases spanning the gap. As DNA, the CDR3 is TGTGCCAGCAGCCACCCTAGGGGGGGGGCCGGTGAGCAGTTCTTC. This gives the protein CASSHPRGGAGEQFF.

CDR3 sequence reads: CASSPGLADREQYF. DNA for the CDR3: TGTGCCAGCAGTCCGGGACTAGCGGACCGGGAGCAGTACTTC. V gene TRBV6-5 combines with J gene TRBJ2-7, with 11 nucleotides matching TRBD2. CDR1 is MNHEY, CDR2 SVGAGI, per germline. The CDR3 has 14 amino acids. Losses at the gene ends were 5 bases for V and 7 bases for J; bases not matched to a gene: 7.

V gene TRBV28 combines with J gene TRBJ2-7, with TRBD1 matching over 10 bases. Germline values: CDR1 MDHEN, CDR2 SYDVKM. V dropped 0 bases and J dropped 6; count of bases not matched to a gene: 5. This CDR3 comprises 15 residues. Written as DNA, the CDR3 is TGTGCCAGCAGTTTATGGACAGGGGGCATCACCGAGCAGTACTTC. Protein sequence: CASSLWTGGITEQYF.

The chain is built from TRBV2 and TRBJ1-3; 8 bases agree with TRBD1. Germline values: CDR1 SNHLY, CDR2 FYNNEI. J gave up 8 bases and V 4 bases, and 7 bases lay outside the gene matches. CDR3 length: 14 amino acids. CDR3 nucleotide sequence: TGTGCCAGCAGTGGAGGACAGGGCGCGGACACCATATATTTT. Residues: CASSGGQGADTIYF.

The rearrangement links TRBV5-5 to TRBJ2-5; 7 nucleotides align to TRBD2. Looked up from germline, CDR1 is SGHKS and CDR2 is YYEKEE (reference sequence). The CDR3 loop spans 12 amino acids. With 6 bases clipped from V and 1 base from J, the junction kept 0 bases outside the gene matches. The CDR3 nucleotides are TGTGCCAGCACGGGAGGCCAAGAGACCCAGTACTTC. It specifies CASTGGQETQYF.

This clone was found many times. This sequence joins TRBV3-1 (or the pseudogene TRBV3-2) and TRBJ2-7; tentative D call: TRBD1 (5 bases). Germline assignment: CDR1 LGHDT and CDR2 YNNKEL (reference sequence). Trimming pared 4 bases from V and 7 bases from J, leaving 17 bases between. The CDR3 loop spans 14 amino acids. CDR3 in amino acids: CASSPIVGATEQYF. CDR3 DNA: TGTGCCAGCAGCCCGATCGTTGGGGCTACGGAGCAGTACTTC.

V and J are TRBV19 and TRBJ1-4; D possibly corresponds to TRBD1 (6 bases). Trimming pared 5 bases from V and 8 bases from J, leaving 15 bases between. This CDR3 has 14 amino acids. Germline V gene data show CDR1 as LNHDA and CDR2 as SQIVND (reference sequence). This CDR3 reads CASSPVGAGEKLFF. In DNA form, the CDR3 reads TGTGCCAGTAGTCCTGTGGGGGCAGGCGAAAAACTGTTTTTT.

With regard to this clone: Within the sample, other DNA sequences also encode this same CDR3. The chain is built from TRBV4-1 and TRBJ2-3, with 11 bases matching TRBD2. Germline values: CDR1 MGHRA, CDR2 YSYEKL. The ends lost 8 bases at V and 3 bases at J; junction bases unmatched: 4. CDR3 length: 14 amino acids. The CDR3 nucleotides are TGCGCCAGCGGATTAGCGGGAGGGACAGATACGCAGTATTTT. It is translated as CASGLAGGTDTQYF.

Here the CDR3 DNA reads TGTGCCAGCAGCTTAGGGGGGGACAGTATCTACAATGAGCAGTTCTTC. This codes for CASSLGGDSIYNEQFF. The V and J genes are TRBV7-6 and TRBJ2-1; D is possibly TRBD1 (7 bases). The CDR3 consists of 16 residues. V lost 1 base, J lost 3 bases, and 13 bases lay in between. Germline CDR1 reads SGHVS; CDR2 reads FNYEAQ. Using reference TRBV7-6 and TRBJ2-1 for the parts outside the CDR3, the full variable domain is GAGVSQSPRYKVTKRGQDVALRCDPISGHVSLYWYRQALGQGPEFLTYFNYEAQQDKSGLPNDRFSAERPEGSISTLTIQRTEQRDSAMYRCASSLGGDSIYNEQFFGPGTRLTVL.

The chain links TRBV16 to TRBJ2-5; D unresolved. This CDR3 has 15 residues. The V end lost 0 bases, the J end lost 2 bases, and 10 bases lay between the germline ends. Germline V lookup: CDR1 KGHSY, CDR2 FQNENV. The CDR3 sequence is CASSQSGTVQETQYF. The DNA for the CDR3 is TGTGCCAGCAGCCAATCTGGAACAGTACAAGAGACCCAGTACTTC.

This chain links TRBV18 with TRBJ2-7, with 8 bases lining up with TRBD1. The CDR3 totals 18 residues. The J segment lost 0 bases and the V segment lost 6 bases, leaving 16 bases of the junction unmatched. Germline loops: CDR1 KGHSH, CDR2 LQKENI. CDR3 amino acids: CASSPSKGAQGGSYEQYF. In DNA, the CDR3 is TGTGCCAGCTCGCCCTCCAAGGGTGCACAGGGGGGCTCCTACGAGCAGTACTTC.

The rearrangement uses TRBV24-1 and TRBJ2-1, with 12 bases matching TRBD1. CDR3 size: 16 residues. Germline CDR1 KGHDR, CDR2 SFDVKD. V gave up 3 bases and J gave up 7 bases; unmatched junction bases: 6. CDR3 region: CATSDPGQGAENEQFF. The DNA of the CDR3 is TGTGCCACCAGTGATCCGGGACAGGGGGCGGAAAATGAGCAGTTCTTC.

V gene TRBV4-2 combines with J gene TRBJ2-5; D remains unclear. This CDR3 comprises 13 residues. Germline CDR1 and CDR2: LGHNA and YNFKEQ. V shed 5 bases and J shed 4 bases, with 11 bases lying between them. CDR3 sequence reads: CASSVTAGETQYF. The CDR3, as DNA: TGTGCCAGCAGCGTTACAGCCGGAGAGACCCAGTACTTC.

J is TRBJ2-2 and V is TRBV9; TRBD1 aligns across 8 bases. CDR1 SGDLS and CDR2 YYNGEE come from the germline V gene. This CDR3 contains 16 residues. Trimming removed 4 bases from V and 6 bases from J; junction bases left unmatched: 11. The DNA of the CDR3 is TGTGCCAGCAGCCCCCCCGGGACAGGCTATGCCGGGGAGCTGTTTTTT. Translating it yields CASSPPGTGYAGELFF. The full variable domain, with the rest looked up from reference TRBV9 and TRBJ2-2, is DSGVTQTPKHLITATGQRVTLRCSPRSGDLSVYWYQQSLDQGLQFLIQYYNGEERAKGNILERFSAQQFPDLHSELNLSSLELGDSALYFCASSPPGTGYAGELFFGEGSRLTVL.

This clone appeared many times. The chain employs TRBV13 and TRBJ2-7; 9 bases are shared with TRBD1. The CDR3 sequence is 14 residues long. V lost 5 bases to trimming and J lost 6 bases; unmatched junction nucleotides: 8. The V gene's germline CDR1 is PRHDT and CDR2 FYEKMQ (reference sequence). CDR3: CASSPRTGVSEQYF. DNA for the CDR3: TGTGCCAGCAGCCCTCGGACAGGGGTTAGCGAGCAGTACTTC.